These 12 T cell receptor beta chains came from one sample sequenced in a study of T cells in Graves' hyperthyroidism and ophthalmopathy. Template material for amplifying TCR beta CDR3 regions consisted of RNA transcripts. An initial round of RT-PCR targeting the TCR CDR3 relied on the HTBI primer set. TCRdb re-called the multiplex PCR reads with MiXCR, one entry per CDR3 protein. The sample holds over 300,000 distinct CDR3 sequences, more than 11% seen once. Specimen: blood. These receptors were obtained from a woman aged 55-70 years with Graves' hyperthyroidism.

This clonotype was counted ten times or more. The chain employs TRBV7-2 and TRBJ2-5; 7 bases are a match to TRBD1. V shed 2 bases, J shed 4 bases, and the junction held 1 base outside the gene matches. The CDR3 has 13 amino acids. Germline V gives CDR1 SGHTA, CDR2 FQGNSA. CDR3 sequence: CASSLRQGETQYF. The DNA for the CDR3 is TGTGCCAGCAGCTTACGACAGGGAGAGACCCAGTACTTC.

The chain has TRBV4-1 and TRBJ1-1; 11 nucleotides match TRBD1. The CDR3 sequence is 16 residues long. J lost 5 bases, V lost 2 bases, and 7 bases had no gene match. The germline V gene encodes CDR1 MGHRA and CDR2 YSYEKL. The CDR3 loop is CASSQRTGGMYTEAFF. CDR3 nucleotides: TGCGCCAGCAGCCAAAGGACAGGGGGCATGTATACTGAAGCTTTCTTT.

This clonotype has at least ten counts. The chain is built from TRBV30 and TRBJ2-7; D not resolved. The germline V gene has CDR1 GTSNPN and CDR2 SVGIG (reference sequence). The CDR3 is 11 residues long. V lost 4 bases and J lost 3, with 7 bases in between. Here the CDR3 DNA reads TGTGCCTGGACATACCTCTACGAGCAGTACTTC. Its protein is CAWTYLYEQYF.

This clonotype was seen many times. The rearrangement links TRBV12-3 or TRBV12-4 to TRBJ2-1; D gene uncertain. The CDR3 spans 14 residues. The V end lost 6 bases, the J end lost 5 bases, and 14 bases lay between the germline ends. Written as DNA, the CDR3 is TGTGCCAGCAGGGCTGCTGTAAGCCACAATGAGCAGTTCTTC. This codes for CASRAAVSHNEQFF.

This clonotype was counted ten times or more. The chain recombines TRBV20-1 with TRBJ2-3; 9 nucleotides match TRBD1. V gave up 3 bases and J gave up 8 bases; unmatched junction bases: 9. CDR1 and CDR2 from the germline V gene are DFQATT and SNEGSKA (reference sequence). CDR3 size: 14 residues. CDR3 residues: CSASTGGDGGTQYF. CDR3 nucleotides: TGCAGTGCTAGTACAGGGGGCGATGGCGGTACGCAGTATTTT.

The V call is TRBV20-1, the J call TRBJ2-1; either TRBD1 or TRBD2 may supply D (5 bases each). The CDR3 has 13 amino acids. V lost 3 bases and J 6 bases, leaving 12 bases between the germline ends. Germline assignment: CDR1 DFQATT and CDR2 SNEGSKA (reference sequence). The CDR3 spells CSARGTLRNEQFF. CDR3 DNA sequence: TGCAGTGCTAGGGGGACCCTGCGCAATGAGCAGTTCTTC.

There are a few counts of this clonotype. V is TRBV5-6 and J is TRBJ2-7; no firm D call. Germline V gene sequence: CDR1 SGHDT, CDR2 YYEEEE. Deletions cut 2 bases from V and 0 bases from J, with 12 bases between. CDR3 size: 15 residues. The chain's CDR3 is CASSFGSVSSYEQYF. CDR3 nucleotides: TGTGCCAGCAGCTTTGGCAGCGTGAGCTCCTACGAGCAGTACTTC.

There are many counts of this clonotype. CDR3 amino acids: CASSLGAGSYSYEQYF. The CDR3 region has the DNA TGTGCCAGCAGTTTAGGGGCGGGGTCCTACTCCTACGAGCAGTACTTC. The V call is TRBV28, the J call TRBJ2-7, with D possibly TRBD2 on 6 matching bases. CDR1 MDHEN and CDR2 SYDVKM come from the germline V gene. The CDR3 loop spans 16 amino acids. V was shortened by 2 bases and J by 0 bases, with 14 bases between the two germline ends.

The rearrangement joins TRBV4-1 to TRBJ1-1, with a possible D match to TRBD1 (6 bases). The CDR3 extends over 17 amino acids. Germline loops: CDR1 MGHRA, CDR2 YSYEKL. V was trimmed by 1 base and J by 1 base, leaving 16 bases between them. The CDR3 coding sequence is TGCGCCAGCAGCCAAGGAGGGGGGGGTCGCGGGAACACTGAAGCTTTCTTT. Amino acid sequence: CASSQGGGGRGNTEAFF.

This clonotype occurred a few times. The chain couples TRBV5-4 to TRBJ1-1, with TRBD1 matching over 7 bases. CDR3 length: 17 residues. Germline loops: CDR1 SGHNT, CDR2 YYREEE (reference sequence). With V trimmed by 4 bases and J by 0 bases, 12 bases remained unmatched. The DNA of the CDR3 is TGTGCCAGCAGCGACGCCAGGGGGGCGATCGTGAACACTGAAGCTTTCTTT. Protein product: CASSDARGAIVNTEAFF.

This clonotype was found many times. The chain recombines TRBV30 with TRBJ2-7, with TRBD2 matching 11 bases. The length of the CDR3 is 15 residues. Germline values: CDR1 GTSNPN, CDR2 SVGIG (reference sequence). V gave up 2 bases and J gave up 3 bases; unmatched junction bases: 6. CDR3 in amino acids: CAWSLAGLAVYEQYF. Written as DNA, the CDR3 is TGTGCCTGGAGTTTGGCGGGACTAGCGGTCTACGAGCAGTACTTC.

This clonotype was observed at least ten times. The CDR3 protein is CSVKRLADTADTQYF. The CDR3 nucleotides are TGCAGCGTCAAAAGACTAGCGGACACGGCGGATACGCAGTATTTT. This chain connects TRBV29-1 to TRBJ2-3, with 9 bases fitting TRBD2. Looked up from germline, CDR1 is SQVTM and CDR2 is ANQGSEA. Trimming cost V 6 bases and J 6 bases; bases outside gene matches: 13. CDR3 size: 15 residues.